This record concerns one TCR beta chain sequence. Its antigen is undetermined. These data come from a study of long-term antiretroviral therapy in people with HIV. Study-wide results and caveats: ART-treated samples gained diversity yet remained below transplant donor controls. The range of CDR3 lengths in HIV repertoires proved narrower than that found in controls.

The CDR3 sequence is 16 residues long. The germline V gene has CDR1 MNHNS and CDR2 SASEGT. V lost 4 bases to trimming and J lost 2 bases; unmatched junction nucleotides: 7. Survey-level immunoSEQ v3.0 assays were run. Roughly 40,000-55,000 T-cell genomes per sample were the sequencing target. Generated by immunoSEQ multiplex PCR, the TCRdb table keeps only in-frame clones and is missing some. The sample shows 15,000 or so clones, more than 70% of them seen only once. All participants with HIV were treated in the United States. Sequenced here: unsorted PBMCs, sampled 0.5 years before starting antiretroviral therapy. This clonotype was sampled from a woman between 35 and 50 years old with HIV. The chain couples TRBV6-1 to TRBJ2-1, with TRBD1 matching over 8 bases. This CDR3 reads CASSAQQGVAYNEQFF. The DNA for the CDR3 is TGTGCCAGCAGTGCCCAACAGGGGGTTGCCTACAATGAGCAGTTCTTC.